The next 20 T cell receptor beta chains were all read from a single sample in a study of blood T cell repertoires in COVID-19. Assay: immunoSEQ multiplex PCR; the TCRdb copy retains only in-frame clones and omits some. The sample includes approximately 440,000 clones, roughly 91% of them seen just once. The sequencing input was PBMCs or T cells enriched from blood (not recorded which). All receptors come from a man aged 18-30 years who had recovered from COVID-19.

This chain uses TRBV24-1 with TRBJ2-1, with 12 bases identical to TRBD2. The CDR3 runs 18 residues. The ends lost 3 bases at V and 3 bases at J; junction bases unmatched: 8. Germline CDR1 reads KGHDR; CDR2 reads SFDVKD. CDR3 sequence reads: CATSDPLTSGSDYNEQFF. CDR3 nucleotide sequence: TGTGCCACCAGTGATCCGCTGACTAGCGGGAGCGACTACAATGAGCAGTTCTTC.

The V and J genes are TRBV7-9 and TRBJ1-1; D not certain. The CDR3 runs 14 residues. The V gene's germline CDR1 is SEHNR and CDR2 FQNEAQ (reference sequence). The V and J ends lost 8 bases and 3 bases respectively, with 16 bases between them. The CDR3 loop is CASRREGRDTEAFF. The DNA of the CDR3 is TGTGCCAGCCGCCGGGAGGGTCGCGACACTGAAGCTTTCTTT.

V usage is TRBV11-2 and J usage is TRBJ2-1; D perhaps matches TRBD2 (5 bases). Germline V CDR1 and CDR2: SGHAT, FQNNGV. CDR3 length: 16 amino acids. Deletions cut 8 bases from V and 0 bases from J, with 17 bases between. The CDR3 loop reads CASGRSAADSYNEQFF. In nucleotides, the CDR3 is TGTGCCAGCGGGAGATCAGCGGCGGACTCCTACAATGAGCAGTTCTTC.

In DNA form, the CDR3 reads TGTGCCAGCAGCATCACCGGACAGGGTGACACCATATATTTT. It is translated as CASSITGQGDTIYF. The chain is built from TRBV9 and TRBJ1-3; 8 bases align to TRBD1. Germline V gene lookup returns CDR1 SGDLS and CDR2 YYNGEE. Trimming cost V 4 bases and J 8 bases; bases outside gene matches: 8. The CDR3 is 14 residues long.

V and J are TRBV5-6 and TRBJ2-1, with 10 bases that match TRBD2. V trimming: 5 bases; J trimming: 7 bases; junction bases outside the gene matches: 3. Germline CDR1 and CDR2: SGHDT and YYEEEE. The CDR3 is made up of 13 amino acids. CDR3 coding DNA: TGTGCCAGCAGACCGACTAGCGGGAATGAGCAGTTCTTC. Residues: CASRPTSGNEQFF.

The rearrangement joins TRBV30 to TRBJ2-2; 7 nucleotides agree with TRBD2. The CDR3 is 13 residues long. Per the germline V gene, CDR1 is GTSNPN and CDR2 is SVGIG (reference sequence). The CDR3 loop is CAWAATSAGELFF. DNA for the CDR3: TGTGCTTGGGCCGCTACTAGCGCCGGGGAGCTGTTTTTT.

The gene calls are TRBV5-3 and TRBJ2-2; TRBD2 aligns across 8 bases. TRBV5-3 carries the ORF label, with uncertain function. The CDR3 totals 18 residues. Unmatched junction bases numbered 13, after V lost 1 base and J lost 5 bases. The CDR3 coding sequence is TGTGCCAGAAGCTTGCACCCCGGGACTAGAGGATCGACCGGGGAGCTGTTTTTT. Translating it yields CARSLHPGTRGSTGELFF.

This clone appeared a few times. The sample has other DNA sequences that encode this CDR3 too. The V and J genes are TRBV19 and TRBJ1-1; the match to TRBD1 covers 9 bases. V lost 4 bases and J lost 2; bases outside the gene matches: 2. This CDR3 spans 14 amino acids. The germline V gene has CDR1 LNHDA and CDR2 SQIVND (reference sequence). In DNA, the CDR3 is TGTGCCAGTAGTAGGGACAGGGTAAACACTGAAGCTTTCTTT. Amino acids: CASSRDRVNTEAFF. The full variable domain, in which reference TRBV19 and TRBJ1-1 provide the parts outside the CDR3, is DGGITQSPKYLFRKEGQNVTLSCEQNLNHDAMYWYRQDPGQGLRLIYYSQIVNDFQKGDIAEGYSVSREKKESFPLTVTSAQKNPTAFYLCASSRDRVNTEAFFGQGTRLTVV.

V and J are TRBV6-5 and TRBJ2-1, with 13 bases lining up with TRBD2. The CDR3 runs to 15 residues. Unmatched junction bases numbered 5, after V lost 6 bases and J lost 6 bases. The germline V gene encodes CDR1 MNHEY and CDR2 SVGAGI. CDR3 region: CASSAGLAGANEQFF. In DNA, the CDR3 is TGTGCCAGCAGCGCCGGACTAGCGGGGGCCAATGAGCAGTTCTTC.

The chain links TRBV10-2 to TRBJ1-1, with TRBD1 as a possible D gene (5 bases). CDR1 and CDR2 (germline): WSHSY, SAAADI. V was cut by 4 bases and J by 5 bases, with 11 bases left in between. The CDR3 length is 13 residues. This CDR3 is CASSVAGRTEAFF. The CDR3 coding sequence is TGCGCCAGCAGTGTGGCAGGGAGGACTGAAGCTTTCTTT.

V gene TRBV6-5 combines with J gene TRBJ2-5; D perhaps matches TRBD2 (6 bases). There are 12 residues in the CDR3. V shed 3 bases and J shed 10 bases, with 12 bases lying between them. From germline, CDR1 is MNHEY and CDR2 SVGAGI. CDR3 residues: CASSYGAGYQYF. In DNA, the CDR3 is TGTGCCAGCAGTTATGGTGCGGGATACCAGTACTTC.

The chain recombines TRBV9 with TRBJ1-3; D unresolved. Germline CDR1 SGDLS, CDR2 YYNGEE. V lost 4 bases and J 11 bases, leaving 31 bases between the germline ends. The CDR3 totals 18 residues. The CDR3 region is CASSPDVVGDILWKAIYF. As DNA, the CDR3 is TGTGCCAGCAGCCCAGACGTGGTCGGGGATATACTCTGGAAGGCCATATATTTT.

This chain joins TRBV6-1 and TRBJ1-5; TRBD1 matches at 8 bases. V trimming: 4 bases; J trimming: 1 base; junction bases outside the gene matches: 6. This CDR3 comprises 16 residues. Germline CDR1 and CDR2: MNHNS and SASEGT. The CDR3 DNA reads as TGTGCCAGCAGTGCAGCAGGGGGCAAGAGCAATCAGCCCCAGCATTTT. Translation: CASSAAGGKSNQPQHF.

The sample holds a few counts of this clone. V is TRBV9 and J is TRBJ1-5; the D gene is possibly TRBD1 (5 bases). CDR1 is SGDLS and CDR2 is YYNGEE in the germline V gene. The CDR3 contains 15 residues. V gave up 0 bases and J gave up 4 bases, with 11 bases separating them. For the CDR3, the DNA is TGTGCCAGCAGCGTAGGGGGCAGGGTGAATCAGCCCCAGCATTTT. It translates to CASSVGGRVNQPQHF.

The chain has TRBV28 and TRBJ1-2; TRBD1 agrees at 7 bases. V shed 5 bases, J shed 7 bases, and the junction held 7 bases outside the gene matches. CDR1 is MDHEN and CDR2 is SYDVKM in the germline V gene. This CDR3 region has 13 residues. The CDR3 sequence: CASSLGQARGYTF. In DNA form, the CDR3 reads TGTGCCAGCAGTCTCGGACAGGCGCGTGGCTACACCTTC.

This chain uses TRBV6-1 with TRBJ1-1; 9 bases are shared with TRBD1. The V gene's germline CDR1 is MNHNS and CDR2 SASEGT. The CDR3 has 13 residues. The V gene end was trimmed by 3 bases and the J gene end by 6 bases; junction bases not matched to a gene: 2. In DNA, the CDR3 is TGTGCCAGCAGTGAGGGGACAGGGCCTGAAGCTTTCTTT. Translating gives CASSEGTGPEAFF.

V gene TRBV3-1 (or the pseudogene TRBV3-2) combines with J gene TRBJ2-1, with D uncertain. Germline assignment: CDR1 LGHDT and CDR2 YNNKEL (reference sequence). V was shortened by 1 base and J by 1 base, with 5 bases between the two germline ends. The CDR3 runs 14 residues. CDR3 region: CASSQVLSYNEQFF. CDR3 in DNA: TGTGCCAGCAGCCAAGTATTGTCCTACAATGAGCAGTTCTTC.

The genes are TRBV28 and TRBJ1-5; 11 bases are a match to TRBD1. The V gene's germline CDR1 is MDHEN and CDR2 SYDVKM. The junction had 8 bases not matched to a gene; V was cut back by 5 bases and J by 5 bases. The CDR3 length is 16 residues. CDR3 loop: CASSPSGQGAYQPQHF. The CDR3 DNA follows: TGTGCCAGCAGTCCAAGCGGACAGGGGGCATATCAGCCCCAGCATTTT.

For this clone: The same CDR3 is also encoded by other DNA sequences in this sample. This chain joins TRBV29-1 and TRBJ1-5; D remains ambiguous. With 4 bases removed from V and 0 bases from J, the gap between germline ends came to 4 bases. The CDR3 has 12 residues. Per the germline V gene, CDR1 is SQVTM and CDR2 is ANQGSEA. As DNA, the CDR3 is TGCAGCGTTGGCGGTAGCAATCAGCCCCAGCATTTT. As protein: CSVGGSNQPQHF.

The rearrangement uses TRBV2 and TRBJ2-2; weak D call: TRBD2 (6 bases). The ends were cut back, 4 bases at V and 0 bases at J, with 9 bases in the middle. Per germline, CDR1 SNHLY and CDR2 FYNNEI. The CDR3 runs 15 residues. The CDR3 sequence: CASSASVTNTGELFF. Written as DNA, the CDR3 is TGTGCCAGCAGTGCTAGCGTTACGAACACCGGGGAGCTGTTTTTT.